Each of the 21 T cell receptor beta chains below was sequenced from the same sample in a study of blood T cells in healthy people across ages. A sample-barcoded 5' primer and a J-beta primer mix were used in a second PCR of about 6 to 12 cycles. TCRdb re-called the 5' RACE reads through MiXCR, storing one row per CDR3 protein. The repertoire holds fewer than 2 million distinct CDR3 sequences, about 39% seen once, with about 23% in the top ten. Sequencing was carried out using blood. Receptors originate from a human donor in good health.

This clonotype was observed many times. The chain couples TRBV18 to TRBJ2-3; D is ambiguous. The germline V gene has CDR1 KGHSH and CDR2 LQKENI. V lost 4 bases to trimming and J lost 1 base, with 12 bases between them. The CDR3 length is 15 residues. In DNA form, the CDR3 reads TGTGCCAGCTCACTTAGGGATCCAGGCACAGATACGCAGTATTTT. This sequence encodes CASSLRDPGTDTQYF.

This clonotype was detected only a few times. The chain uses TRBV29-1 and TRBJ1-1; D remains unclear. This CDR3 region has 13 residues. Germline V gene lookup returns CDR1 SQVTM and CDR2 ANQGSEA. V shed 6 bases and J shed 2 bases, with 13 bases lying between them. The CDR3 protein is CSVMTLANTEAFF. The CDR3, as DNA: TGCAGCGTGATGACACTAGCTAACACTGAAGCTTTCTTT.

CDR3 in amino acids: CASSLKVFADTSYNEQFF. In nucleotides, the CDR3 is TGTGCCAGCAGCTTAAAGGTGTTCGCGGATACGTCCTACAATGAGCAGTTCTTC. This chain joins TRBV7-9 and TRBJ2-1; D gene ambiguous. V was pared by 2 bases and J by 1 base, with 18 bases between. From germline, CDR1 is SEHNR and CDR2 FQNEAQ (reference sequence). This CDR3 has 18 amino acids. Full variable domain (rest looked up from reference TRBV7-9 and TRBJ2-1): DTGVSQNPRHKITKRGQNVTFRCDPISEHNRLYWYRQTLGQGPEFLTYFQNEAQLEKSRLLSDRFSAERPKGSFSTLEIQRTEQGDSAMYLCASSLKVFADTSYNEQFFGPGTRLTVL.

This clonotype appeared many times. The chain links TRBV7-8 to TRBJ1-2; no definite D call. The CDR3 is made up of 13 amino acids. Germline-derived CDR1 and CDR2 are SGHVS and FQNEAQ. Deletions cut 5 bases from V and 4 bases from J, with 11 bases between. CDR3 region: CASSRGQVYGYTF. The CDR3 DNA sequence: TGTGCCAGCAGCCGCGGGCAGGTCTATGGCTACACCTTC. Full variable domain (rest looked up from reference TRBV7-8 and TRBJ1-2): GAGVSQSPRYKVAKRGQDVALRCDPISGHVSLFWYQQALGQGPEFLTYFQNEAQLDKSGLPSDRFFAERPEGSVSTLKIQRTQQEDSAVYLCASSRGQVYGYTFGSGTRLTVV.

This clonotype was counted between two and nine times. The gene calls are TRBV6-2 or TRBV6-3 and TRBJ2-1, with D tentatively TRBD1 or TRBD2 (5 bases each). Germline V gene lookup returns CDR1 MNHEY and CDR2 SVGEGT. Trimming pared 6 bases from V and 0 bases from J, leaving 18 bases between. The CDR3 sequence is 17 residues long. The CDR3 DNA is TGTGCCAGCAGCCCGGGTTTGGGGGTGGGCTCCTACAATGAGCAGTTCTTC. This encodes CASSPGLGVGSYNEQFF.

The chain links TRBV4-3 to TRBJ2-3, with D unclear. The CDR3 runs to 16 residues. Germline assignment: CDR1 LGHNA and CDR2 YSLEER. V was clipped by 1 base and J by 0 bases, with 11 bases between them. DNA of the CDR3: TGCGCCAGCAGCCAAGCGTATTACCCTAGCACAGATACGCAGTATTTT. Protein sequence: CASSQAYYPSTDTQYF.

V and J are TRBV5-1 and TRBJ2-1; 13 nucleotides align to TRBD2. The V and J ends lost 0 bases and 10 bases, in that order; junction bases with no gene match: 7. The CDR3 contains 16 residues. Germline V gene sequence: CDR1 SGHRS, CDR2 YFSETQ. CDR3 in amino acids: CASSLVGLAGQGEQFF. Written as DNA, the CDR3 is TGCGCCAGCAGCTTGGTGGGACTAGCGGGGCAGGGAGAGCAGTTCTTC.

This clonotype was observed a few times. The J gene is TRBJ2-1, the V gene TRBV5-1; D may be TRBD1 (6 bases). Germline CDR1 is SGHRS and CDR2 is YFSETQ. Trimming took 10 bases from V and 2 from J, leaving 16 bases between them. The CDR3 loop spans 14 amino acids. CDR3 DNA: TGCGCCGCCAGCACGGACAGTGCCTACAATGAGCAGTTCTTC. Its translation: CAASTDSAYNEQFF.

The CDR3 here is CASSPLSPAGEQYF. The DNA for the CDR3 is TGTGCCAGCAGTCCCTTGAGTCCGGCGGGCGAGCAGTACTTC. This rearrangement joins TRBV28 to TRBJ2-5; D is possibly TRBD2 (5 bases). TRBJ2-7 matches the DNA end more closely, so the J call is doubtful. The CDR3 spans 14 residues. Germline V gene sequence: CDR1 MDHEN, CDR2 SYDVKM.

The chain has TRBV20-1 and TRBJ2-1, with no clear D. The CDR3 sequence is 13 residues long. Germline CDR1 DFQATT, CDR2 SNEGSKA (reference sequence). Trimming shortened V by 2 bases and J by 5 bases, and 10 bases separated the two germline ends. The CDR3 DNA sequence: TGCAGTGCTAGAACCCCCCCCCACAATGAGCAGTTCTTC. Translating it yields CSARTPPHNEQFF.

This chain links TRBV12-3 or TRBV12-4 with TRBJ1-5; 10 bases align to TRBD1. The CDR3 runs to 17 residues. The V segment lost 3 bases and the J segment 7 bases; nucleotides outside the gene matches: 12. CDR3 nucleotide sequence: TGTGCCAGCAGTTTGGGGGCTAGACAGGGGGCAAACCAGCCCCAGCATTTT. Translated: CASSLGARQGANQPQHF.

The rearrangement links TRBV24-1 to TRBJ1-1, with TRBD1 matching 9 bases. Germline trimming cut 4 bases from V and 3 bases from J; bases unmatched to any gene: 5. Germline V CDR1 and CDR2: KGHDR, SFDVKD. The CDR3 is 15 residues long. For the CDR3, the DNA is TGTGCCACCAGTGACCCACGACAGGGGGACACTGAAGCTTTCTTT. It specifies CATSDPRQGDTEAFF.

This chain uses TRBV20-1 with TRBJ1-5; tentatively, D is TRBD1 (6 bases). Deletions cut 3 bases from V and 2 bases from J, with 11 bases between. The CDR3 runs 14 residues. CDR1 is DFQATT, CDR2 SNEGSKA, per germline (reference sequence). The CDR3, as DNA: TGCAGTGCTAGCCTGGGGGCCCGCAATCAGCCCCAGCATTTT. Its protein is CSASLGARNQPQHF.

This rearrangement joins TRBV12-3 or TRBV12-4 to TRBJ2-7, with D possibly being TRBD1 (5 bases). The CDR3 length is 13 residues. Trimming left V 2 bases short and J 6 bases short, with 11 bases between. As DNA, the CDR3 is TGTGCCAGCAGTTTAAGTAAAGGGGTCGAGCAGTACTTC. Translation: CASSLSKGVEQYF.

In its sample, this clonotype was seen a few times. A much larger clone is a single base away; this may be a read error. The chain uses TRBV24-1 and TRBJ2-7; D is unclear. Germline V gene data show CDR1 as KGHDR and CDR2 as SFDVKD. The V end was cut by 9 bases, the J end by 7 bases, with 12 bases between. The length of the CDR3 is 11 residues. The CDR3: CATGGFNEQYF. The CDR3 nucleotides are TGTGCCACCGGTGGGTTCAATGAGCAGTACTTC.

In this sample, this clonotype turned up a few times. The rearrangement links TRBV20-1 to TRBJ2-7; 7 positions agree with TRBD1. With 4 bases clipped from V and 6 bases from J, the junction kept 18 bases outside the gene matches. The germline CDR1 and CDR2 sequences are DFQATT and SNEGSKA (reference sequence). The CDR3 spans 16 residues. This CDR3 reads CSAIDRRQGAPGEQYF. CDR3 coding DNA: TGCAGTGCTATTGATCGCCGACAGGGCGCTCCTGGCGAGCAGTACTTC.

The chain uses TRBV20-1 and TRBJ1-1, with D possibly matching TRBD1 (5 bases). Germline V gene lookup returns CDR1 DFQATT and CDR2 SNEGSKA (reference sequence). This CDR3 region has 13 residues. Trimming took off 2 bases at V and 3 bases at J, with 10 bases between the two ends. The DNA of the CDR3 is TGCAGTGCTAGATGGGGGTCAGACACTGAAGCTTTCTTT. This sequence encodes CSARWGSDTEAFF.

This clonotype was observed a few times. The chain couples TRBV4-2 to TRBJ1-2; 7 nucleotides line up with TRBD1. The CDR3 runs 14 residues. Unmatched junction bases numbered 5, after V lost 1 base and J lost 6 bases. Per germline, CDR1 LGHNA and CDR2 YNFKEQ. CDR3 nucleotides: TGTGCCAGCAGCCAAGGAGAGGGGGCGAATGGCTACACCTTC. Translation: CASSQGEGANGYTF.

The V call is TRBV4-3, the J call TRBJ2-5; D is unclear. CDR3 length equals 16 residues. The germline CDR1 and CDR2 sequences are LGHNA and YSLEER. V lost 4 bases and J lost 4, with 19 bases in between. Here the CDR3 DNA reads TGCGCCAGCAGCCCCCGTGCTAGTAAAGGTTTAGAGACCCAGTACTTC. Its protein product is CASSPRASKGLETQYF.

This clonotype appeared a few times. V gene TRBV29-1 combines with J gene TRBJ1-5; the D gene is possibly TRBD1 (5 bases). V dropped 6 bases and J dropped 1 base, with 16 bases sitting between them. Germline CDR1 SQVTM, CDR2 ANQGSEA. The CDR3 runs to 15 residues. CDR3 coding DNA: TGCAGCGTGCCCTTGGGGGAGGGGAGCAATCAGCCCCAGCATTTT. Protein: CSVPLGEGSNQPQHF.

This clonotype was detected only a few times. This sequence joins TRBV20-1 and TRBJ2-4, with 12 bases that match TRBD2. CDR1 DFQATT and CDR2 SNEGSKA come from the germline V gene (reference sequence). V shed 0 bases and J 3 bases; nucleotides not matched to a gene: 12. This CDR3 spans 19 amino acids. The chain's CDR3 is CSARDRVLAGGLNKNIQYF. For the CDR3, the DNA is TGCAGTGCTAGAGATCGGGTCCTAGCGGGGGGGCTAAACAAAAACATTCAGTACTTC.